The source of this T cell receptor (beta chain) is a study of post-analysis software for immune sequencing data. Across the study: Disease courses included relapsing-remitting, secondary progressive and progressive-relapsing multiple sclerosis. Findings and limits, study-wide: The five TRBV segments detected at higher frequency in patients than in controls included TRBV5-6, TRBV5-1 and TRBV20-1. There was significantly lower normalized Chao1 diversity in multiple sclerosis patients than in controls. Clustering by F measure revealed strong co-clustering among samples prepared together in one batch.

The CDR3 length is 17 residues. V was clipped by 1 base and J by 8 bases; unmatched bases: 12. Germline-derived CDR1 and CDR2 are MGHRA and YSYEKL. Unique molecular identifiers were present in the TCR beta cDNA libraries. Approximately 0.5 million cDNA molecules were recovered from an input of about 0.9 to 10 million T cells. TCRdb recomputed calls from the PCR reads with MiXCR, one row per CDR3 protein. The table has hundreds of thousands of distinct CDR3 sequences, approximately 60% seen once; the top ten hold roughly 10%. This clonotype has just a few counts. Its specificity is unknown. Input material: blood. This receptor was identified in a girl aged 2-10 years with multiple sclerosis. The chain carries TRBV4-1 and TRBJ2-1; 9 bases line up with TRBD2. CDR3 sequence (DNA): TGCGCCAGCAGCCAAGTAGGAGCTAGCGGGAAATTCGATGAGCAGTTCTTC. Amino acid sequence: CASSQVGASGKFDEQFF.